The rows below give T cell receptor beta chains drawn from one sample of a study of blood T cell repertoires in COVID-19. Profiled with immunoSEQ multiplex PCR; TCRdb holds only in-frame clones, not every one. Counted here are nearly 200,000 clones, roughly nine tenths occurring once; the ten biggest clones make up approximately 8%. The sequenced sample consisted of PBMCs or T cells enriched from blood (not recorded which). These receptors came from a woman aged 18 to 35 who had recovered from COVID-19. The CDR3 runs from the conserved cysteine through the conserved F or W. D genes are given only for firm matches. A clone size is listed for some rows: how often the clone was seen (once, few, many), or a class if it is expanded.

D	V	size	J	DNA	CDR3
.	TRBV12-1	.	TRBJ2-3	TGTGCCAGCAGCCCCTTGACTAGCGGGGAGTATTTT	CASSPLTSGEYF
.	TRBV11-1	.	TRBJ2-7	TGTGCCAGCAGCCTAGAGGGGGGGGCTTCGAGGGAGCAGTACTTC	CASSLEGGASREQYF
TRBD1	TRBV10-1	.	TRBJ1-3	TGCGCCAGCAGTGAGTCTAAGGGGGGGACAGGGGATCTCTTTGGAAACACCATATATTTT	CASSESKGGTGDLFGNTIYF
.	TRBV19	.	TRBJ2-2	TGTGCCAGTAGTGAACCAAGGGGAAACACCGGGGAGCTGTTTTTT	CASSEPRGNTGELFF
.	TRBV6-5	.	TRBJ1-2	TGTGCCAGCACGGGGGTTCAACAGGTTGGCTACACCTTC	CASTGVQQVGYTF
TRBD1	TRBV28	.	TRBJ1-2	TGTGCCAGCAGTCCCCGGGACAGGGGTCCTTTCTACACCTTC	CASSPRDRGPFYTF
.	TRBV19	.	TRBJ2-7	TGTGCCAGTAGTTCTGGTATCAGGGCCTACGAGCAGTACTTC	CASSSGIRAYEQYF
.	TRBV24-1	.	TRBJ1-1	TGTGCCACCAGTGATTTCTCTAGTCCACCAAAAGCTTTCTTT	CATSDFSSPPKAFF
.	TRBV6-1	.	TRBJ2-5	TGTGCCAGCAGTGAAGGCACAATCCAAGAGACCCAGTACTTC	CASSEGTIQETQYF
.	TRBV30	once	TRBJ2-3	TGTGCCTGGAGTGTAGGCCAGCGAGGGACAGATACGCAGTATTTT	CAWSVGQRGTDTQYF
TRBD1	TRBV28	.	TRBJ1-5	TGTGCCAGCAGGCTAGGACAGGGAGATCAGCCCCAGCATTTT	CASRLGQGDQPQHF
TRBD1	TRBV18	.	TRBJ1-4	TGTGCCAGCTCAGCGACACGACAGGGCACCGCAACTAATGAAAAACTGTTTTTT	CASSATRQGTATNEKLFF
.	TRBV29-1	.	TRBJ1-1	TGCAGCGTTGAGTCAGACCTGGACAGATCTGAAGCTTTCTTT	CSVESDLDRSEAFF
.	TRBV2	.	TRBJ2-7	TGTGCCAGCAGTCAGGGTCTAATATCCGAGCAGTACTTC	CASSQGLISEQYF
.	TRBV5-1	.	TRBJ1-6	TGCGCCAGCAGCTTGGAGGGGGACACCAATTCACCCCTCCACTTT	CASSLEGDTNSPLHF
TRBD1	TRBV7-9	.	TRBJ2-6	TGTGCCAGCCACCGACAGGGACCCAACGTCCTGACTTTC	CASHRQGPNVLTF
.	TRBV7-2	.	TRBJ2-2	TGTGCCAGCAGCACCCGACAGGGAGGTGGGGAGCTGTTTTTT	CASSTRQGGGELFF
.	TRBV9	once	TRBJ1-1	TGTGCCAGCAGCGTCGCCCGGGGGGGGAACACTGAAGCTTTCTTT	CASSVARGGNTEAFF
TRBD1	TRBV7-3	.	TRBJ1-5	TGTGCCAGCACCAAGACAGGGGTGAGGCAGCCCCAGCATTTT	CASTKTGVRQPQHF
.	TRBV29-1	.	TRBJ1-1	TGCAGCTCCGGGGTGAACACTGAAGCTTTCTTT	CSSGVNTEAFF
.	TRBV12-3/TRBV12-4	.	TRBJ2-1	TGTGCCAGCAGGTCTCTGAGGGTGGGTGAGCAGTTCTTC	CASRSLRVGEQFF
TRBD1	TRBV11-2	once	TRBJ1-1	TGTGCCAGCAGCTCCCCTCAGGGGGCGGTCGATGAAGCTTTCTTT	CASSSPQGAVDEAFF
TRBD2	TRBV11-2	.	TRBJ2-7	TGTGCCAGCAGCGTCTTTACAATAGCGGGGACTCCCTACGAGCAGTACTTC	CASSVFTIAGTPYEQYF
TRBD1	TRBV24-1	.	TRBJ2-2	TGTGCCACCAGTGACCCCGGGACAGGGCAGAGGTATCGAAGCGGGGAGCTGTTTTTT	CATSDPGTGQRYRSGELFF
.	TRBV29-1	.	TRBJ1-1	TGCAGCGCCGGAATGGGGCCTCTTGAAGCTTTCTTT	CSAGMGPLEAFF
.	TRBV10-3	.	TRBJ1-2	TGTGCCATCAGTGAGCGTGACAGAGCTAACTATGGCTACACCTTC	CAISERDRANYGYTF
.	TRBV28	.	TRBJ1-2	TGTGCCAGCAGCAGGGTTAGCTACACCTTC	CASSRVSYTF
TRBD1	TRBV12-5	.	TRBJ1-4	TGTGCTAGTGGTTTGGTAATGGGACAGGGGGCCCGGGTGGTTGAAAAACTGTTTTTT	CASGLVMGQGARVVEKLFF
.	TRBV7-9	.	TRBJ1-1	TGTGCCAGCAGCTGGGGGCCCTCGGCCACTGAAGCTTTCTTT	CASSWGPSATEAFF
.	TRBV7-9	.	TRBJ1-6	TGTGCCAGCACTGGGCAGCCAAATTCACCCCTCCACTTT	CASTGQPNSPLHF
.	TRBV27	.	TRBJ2-1	TGTGCCAGCAGACCGGGGGACAGTCCCTACAATGAGCAGTTCTTC	CASRPGDSPYNEQFF
TRBD2	TRBV9	.	TRBJ2-3	TGTGCCAGCAGCGCCGGGGGGGACACGCAGTATTTT	CASSAGGDTQYF
.	TRBV9	.	TRBJ1-3	TGTGCCAGCAGCGTAGATTGGACACCTGGAAACACCATATATTTT	CASSVDWTPGNTIYF
TRBD2	TRBV10-3	.	TRBJ2-3	TGTGCCATCAGCCCTAGCGGGGGGGCTTCAGATACGCAGTATTTT	CAISPSGGASDTQYF
TRBD2	TRBV27	.	TRBJ2-2	TGTGCCAGCAGTTTAAGGAGCGGGGGCCTGAACACCGGGGAGCTGTTTTTT	CASSLRSGGLNTGELFF
.	TRBV28	.	TRBJ1-1	TGTGCCAGCACCACTTCCCCAGGATTTCGGATTTCCATGAACACTGAAGCTTTCTTT	CASTTSPGFRISMNTEAFF
.	TRBV11-2	.	TRBJ1-4	TGTGCCAGCAGCTTCGACCCCCGACAGGTCCCTGAAAAACTGTTTTTT	CASSFDPRQVPEKLFF
TRBD1	TRBV3-1/TRBV3-2	.	TRBJ1-5	TGTGCCAGCAGCCAAGATGGTCCGAGACAGGGGAATCAGCCCCAGCATTTT	CASSQDGPRQGNQPQHF
TRBD2	TRBV3-1/TRBV3-2	.	TRBJ2-1	TGTGCCAGCAGCCCCTCCCCGGGGGGCAATGAGCAGTTCTTC	CASSPSPGGNEQFF
TRBD1	TRBV5-1	once	TRBJ1-1	TGCGCCAGCAGCTTGGAGGCAGGGGGGAACACTGAAGCTTTCTTT	CASSLEAGGNTEAFF
.	TRBV2	.	TRBJ1-2	TGTGCCAGCATGGTCGGAGAATATGGCTACACCTTC	CASMVGEYGYTF
.	TRBV3-1/TRBV3-2	.	TRBJ2-5	TGTGCCAGCAGCCAAGACTTAGAGACCCAGTACTTC	CASSQDLETQYF
.	TRBV11-2	.	TRBJ1-6	TGTGCCAGCAGCTTTTGGTGGCCCAATTCACCCCTCCACTTT	CASSFWWPNSPLHF
.	TRBV9	.	TRBJ1-3	TGTGCCAGCAGCGTAGGTCGAGAGCCCGGAAACACCATATATTTT	CASSVGREPGNTIYF
TRBD2	TRBV28	.	TRBJ2-7	TGTGCCAGCAGTTTCTTGACGGGGGGGTCCTCCTACGAGCAGTACTTC	CASSFLTGGSSYEQYF
TRBD2	TRBV4-1	.	TRBJ2-3	TGCGCCAGCAGCCTCGGGGGGATTAGCACAGATACGCAGTATTTT	CASSLGGISTDTQYF
.	TRBV28	.	TRBJ1-2	TGTGCCAGCAGTTTTGGACTTCTCCCGGGGAGTGGCTACACCTTC	CASSFGLLPGSGYTF
.	TRBV5-1	once	TRBJ2-1	TGCGCCAGCAGCTTACAGCTCGGCAATGAGCAGTTCTTC	CASSLQLGNEQFF
.	TRBV28	.	TRBJ1-1	TGTGCCAGCAGTCGGATTGCAGGGGAGAGGACTGAAGCTTTCTTT	CASSRIAGERTEAFF
.	TRBV28	.	TRBJ1-4	TGTGCCAGCAGTCCCCGAGGGCCGGAAACTAATGAAAAACTGTTTTTT	CASSPRGPETNEKLFF
TRBD1	TRBV7-2	.	TRBJ1-6	TGTGCCAGCAGCCATGGGACAGGGGGGTTCCTCTATAATTCACCCCTCCACTTT	CASSHGTGGFLYNSPLHF
.	TRBV5-4	few	TRBJ2-5	TGTGCCAGCAGCTTGGGGGGGGACGATGCTCAGGAGACCCAGTACTTC	CASSLGGDDAQETQYF
.	TRBV2	.	TRBJ2-3	TGTGCCAGCCAAATGGAGGACCTATCCACAGATACGCAGTATTTT	CASQMEDLSTDTQYF
.	TRBV10-3	.	TRBJ2-3	TGTGCCATCAGCAACAGGGTTACAGATACGCAGTATTTT	CAISNRVTDTQYF
.	TRBV19	.	TRBJ1-4	TGTGCCAGTAGAAACACAGGGTGGTCCGGTGAAAAACTGTTTTTT	CASRNTGWSGEKLFF